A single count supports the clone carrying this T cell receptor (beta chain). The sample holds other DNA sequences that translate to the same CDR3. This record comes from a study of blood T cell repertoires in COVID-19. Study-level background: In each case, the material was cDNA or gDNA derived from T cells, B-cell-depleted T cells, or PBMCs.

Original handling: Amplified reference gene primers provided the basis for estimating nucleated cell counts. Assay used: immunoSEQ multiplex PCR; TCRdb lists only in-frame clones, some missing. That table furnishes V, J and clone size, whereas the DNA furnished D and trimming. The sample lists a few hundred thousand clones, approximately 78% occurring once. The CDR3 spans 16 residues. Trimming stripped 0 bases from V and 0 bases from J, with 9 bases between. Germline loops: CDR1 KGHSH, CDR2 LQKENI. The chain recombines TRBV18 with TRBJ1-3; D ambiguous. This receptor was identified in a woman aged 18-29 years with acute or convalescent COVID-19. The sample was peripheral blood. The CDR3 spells CASSPPGRLSGNTIYF. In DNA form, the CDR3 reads TGTGCCAGCTCACCACCCGGGAGACTCTCTGGAAACACCATATATTTT.